This TCR beta chain was captured by sequencing in a study of blood T cell repertoires in COVID-19. Study as a whole: Sources were T cells, B-cell-depleted T cells, or PBMCs; the material itself was cDNA or gDNA.

Germline V gene lookup returns CDR1 SGHAT and CDR2 FQNNGV. The junction had 3 bases not matched to a gene; V was cut back by 3 bases and J by 6 bases. CDR3 length: 15 residues. TCRdb's copy holds only in-frame clones and misses some; the assay was immunoSEQ multiplex PCR. Altogether about 220,000 clones are present, around 87% being singletons, with the ten largest covering roughly 10%. The receptor comes from a woman aged 45-65 years with COVID-19, enrolled during active disease. V usage is TRBV11-2 and J usage is TRBJ2-2, with 11 bases that match TRBD2. The sample consisted of peripheral blood. The CDR3 here is CASSFPSGGSGELFF. For the CDR3, the DNA is TGTGCCAGCAGCTTTCCTAGCGGGGGGTCCGGGGAGCTGTTTTTT.